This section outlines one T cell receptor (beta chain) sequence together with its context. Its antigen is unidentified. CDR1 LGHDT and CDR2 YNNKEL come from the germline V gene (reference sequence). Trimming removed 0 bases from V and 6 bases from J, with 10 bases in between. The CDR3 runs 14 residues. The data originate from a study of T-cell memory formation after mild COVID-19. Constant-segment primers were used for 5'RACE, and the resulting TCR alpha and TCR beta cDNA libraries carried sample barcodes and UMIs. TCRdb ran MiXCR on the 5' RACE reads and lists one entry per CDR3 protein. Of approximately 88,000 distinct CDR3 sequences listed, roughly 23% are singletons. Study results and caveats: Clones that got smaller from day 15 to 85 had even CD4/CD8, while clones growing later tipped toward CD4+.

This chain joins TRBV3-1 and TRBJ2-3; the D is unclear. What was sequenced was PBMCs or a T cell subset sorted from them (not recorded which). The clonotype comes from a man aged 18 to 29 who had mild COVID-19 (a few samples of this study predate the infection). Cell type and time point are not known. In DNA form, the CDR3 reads TGTGCCAGCAGCCAAGACAAGGGCTGGGATACGCAGTATTTT. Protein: CASSQDKGWDTQYF.